This T cell receptor beta chain appears in the sequencing data of a study of response to subunit inactivated influenza vaccine. Study-wide results and limits: After each seasonal influenza vaccination, few new T cells are recruited, the authors suggested.

Germline trimming cut 3 bases from V and 0 bases from J; bases unmatched to any gene: 5. CDR1 SEHNR and CDR2 FQNEAQ come from the germline V gene (reference sequence). The CDR3 covers 16 residues. Worth noting for this clonotype: What it binds is unknown.

One entry per CDR3 protein results from TCRdb running MiXCR on the RT-PCR reads. The table shows 430,000 or so distinct CDR3 sequences, with 10% to 11% occurring only once. The rearrangement uses TRBV7-9 and TRBJ2-4; 7 bases match TRBD1. The sample here was PBMCs from blood, taken 45 days after vaccination. The TCR comes from a man aged 45 to 65 who received an inactivated influenza vaccine. The CDR3 DNA follows: TGTGCCAGCAGCTTTAACAGGGGTTCAGCCAAAAACATTCAGTACTTC. Translating it yields CASSFNRGSAKNIQYF.